These T cell receptor beta chains were read from a single sample in a study of beta chain features in type 1 diabetes. Sequencing used immunoSEQ multiplex PCR; TCRdb keeps in-frame clones, though not all of them. The table has about 240,000 clones, roughly 14% seen once; the top ten hold around 0.019%. The sample taken for sequencing was naive CD4+ T cells from blood. All receptors derive from a man between 25 and 39 years old with type 1 diabetes. The conserved cysteine and the conserved F or W are not part of the CDR3 here. D genes are given only for firm matches. Part of the rows lack a size; the others show once, few, many or a class for expanded clones.

TRBV15	few	TRBD2	TRBJ2-1	ATSRSSGTRSPNNEQF
TRBV5-1	few	TRBD2	TRBJ2-1	ASSLGGSSYNEQF
TRBV2	few	-	TRBJ2-7	ASSRSYGDYEQY
TRBV7-9	few	TRBD2	TRBJ2-1	ASSLAGGDLNEQF
TRBV6-5	-	TRBD1	TRBJ2-1	ASSDTGQINEQF
TRBV23-1	-	-	TRBJ1-5	ASSQPAGGGNQPQH
TRBV29-1	few	TRBD1	-	SVKRRGQEGSYEQY
TRBV29-1	few	-	TRBJ2-3	SVGTGSVETDTQY
TRBV14	-	TRBD2	TRBJ2-3	ASSHRAGGTDTQY
TRBV14	-	-	TRBJ2-3	ASSRSGDTQY
TRBV30	few	TRBD1	TRBJ1-4	AWTTGGSYEKLF
TRBV4-2	-	TRBD2	TRBJ2-5	ASSLKVTAGGSQETQY
TRBV11-3	-	-	TRBJ2-1	ASSLGRVSHNEQF
TRBV5-4	-	TRBD1	TRBJ1-2	ASSRQGGNYGYT
TRBV2	few	TRBD1	TRBJ2-6	ASSRTGGVSGANVLT
TRBV6-6	few	TRBD2	TRBJ2-7	ASSYGRAYEQY
TRBV5-1	few	-	TRBJ2-1	ASSHGSGNEQF
TRBV11-3	few	TRBD2	TRBJ2-1	ASSLEGGSDEQF
TRBV2	-	TRBD1	TRBJ2-7	ASSKDRGPYEQY
TRBV29-1	few	TRBD1	TRBJ1-2	SVQLGQGDYGYT
TRBV5-1	few	-	TRBJ2-5	ASSLPGGNRETQY
TRBV27	few	-	TRBJ2-7	ASSRSGRGEQY
TRBV19	-	TRBD1	TRBJ2-5	ASSKGTEETQY
TRBV5-1	-	TRBD1	TRBJ2-2	ASSSRQGAGELF
TRBV29-1	few	-	TRBJ2-3	SVGPPTTDTQY
TRBV2	few	TRBD1	TRBJ2-3	ASGQGFTDTQY
TRBV2	few	-	TRBJ2-7	ASSESGGYEQY
TRBV4-2	-	TRBD2	TRBJ2-2	ASSHPGTSGSPNTGELF
TRBV6-5	-	-	TRBJ2-2	ASTRTGELF
TRBV4-2	few	TRBD2	TRBJ2-3	ASSQDQKRGPTDTQY
TRBV5-4	few	TRBD2	TRBJ2-1	ASNSGGAGYNEQF
TRBV29-1	-	-	TRBJ2-3	SVTQGGPDTQY
TRBV30	few	-	TRBJ1-1	AWTLTPGGEAF
TRBV30	-	TRBD2	TRBJ2-1	AWSGGGLAGYNEQF
TRBV18	-	-	TRBJ2-2	ASSPGPIRRELF
TRBV9	few	TRBD1	TRBJ2-7	ASSAGTATLSGEQY
TRBV5-4	few	TRBD1	TRBJ1-1	ASSRDPGQSNTEAF
TRBV29-1	-	-	TRBJ2-2	SVGSSSLLGELF
TRBV5-4	-	-	TRBJ2-5	ASSQQETQY
TRBV18	few	-	TRBJ2-7	ASSPPTPAGEQY
TRBV2	few	-	TRBJ2-1	ASSVGGAPYNEQF
TRBV18	-	TRBD1	TRBJ1-5	ASSLQGMGQPQH
TRBV5-4	-	TRBD1	TRBJ2-7	ASSPQQGTDYEQY
TRBV5-6	-	-	TRBJ1-1	ASSLGSGVTEAF
TRBV5-4	few	TRBD2	TRBJ2-7	ASSLGSGLGTYEQY
TRBV5-6	few	-	TRBJ2-5	ASSLTGETQY
TRBV5-1	few	TRBD1	TRBJ2-7	ASSLGDRATYEQY
TRBV5-1	-	TRBD1	TRBJ1-1	ASSPGQVIMNTEAF
TRBV6-6	-	-	TRBJ1-2	ASSYLQGYT
TRBV2	-	TRBD2	TRBJ2-2	ASMLAGANTGELF